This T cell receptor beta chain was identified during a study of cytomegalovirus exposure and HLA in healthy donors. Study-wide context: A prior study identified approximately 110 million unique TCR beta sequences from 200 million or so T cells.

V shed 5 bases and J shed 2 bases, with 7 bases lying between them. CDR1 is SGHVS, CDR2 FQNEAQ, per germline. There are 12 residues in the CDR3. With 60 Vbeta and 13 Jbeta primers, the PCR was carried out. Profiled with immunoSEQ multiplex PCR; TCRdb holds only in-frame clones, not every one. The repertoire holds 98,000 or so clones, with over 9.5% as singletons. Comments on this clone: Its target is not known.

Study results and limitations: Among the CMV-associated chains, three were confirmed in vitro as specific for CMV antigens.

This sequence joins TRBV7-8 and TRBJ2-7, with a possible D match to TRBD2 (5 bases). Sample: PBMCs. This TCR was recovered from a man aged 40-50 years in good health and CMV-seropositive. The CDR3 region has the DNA TGTGCCAGCAGCCAGACTACCTACGAGCAGTACTTC. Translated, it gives CASSQTTYEQYF.